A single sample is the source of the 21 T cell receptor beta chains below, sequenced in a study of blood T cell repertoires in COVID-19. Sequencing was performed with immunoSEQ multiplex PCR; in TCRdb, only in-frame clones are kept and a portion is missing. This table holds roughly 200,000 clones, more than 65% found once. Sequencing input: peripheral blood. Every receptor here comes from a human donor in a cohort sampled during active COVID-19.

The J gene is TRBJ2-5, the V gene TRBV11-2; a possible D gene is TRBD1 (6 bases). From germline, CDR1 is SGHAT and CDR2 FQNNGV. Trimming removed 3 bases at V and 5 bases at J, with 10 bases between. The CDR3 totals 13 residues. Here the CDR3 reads CASSLGQSETQYF. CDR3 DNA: TGTGCCAGCAGCTTGGGACAATCGGAGACCCAGTACTTC.

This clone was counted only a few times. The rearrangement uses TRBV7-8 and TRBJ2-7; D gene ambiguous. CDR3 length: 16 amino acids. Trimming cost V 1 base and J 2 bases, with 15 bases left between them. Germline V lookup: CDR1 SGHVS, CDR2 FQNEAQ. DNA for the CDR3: TGTGCCAGCAGCTTAGTTTCTGGCTTATCAACCTACGAGCAGTACTTC. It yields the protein CASSLVSGLSTYEQYF. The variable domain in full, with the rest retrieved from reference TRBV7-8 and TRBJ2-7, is GAGVSQSPRYKVAKRGQDVALRCDPISGHVSLFWYQQALGQGPEFLTYFQNEAQLDKSGLPSDRFFAERPEGSVSTLKIQRTQQEDSAVYLCASSLVSGLSTYEQYFGPGTRLTVT.

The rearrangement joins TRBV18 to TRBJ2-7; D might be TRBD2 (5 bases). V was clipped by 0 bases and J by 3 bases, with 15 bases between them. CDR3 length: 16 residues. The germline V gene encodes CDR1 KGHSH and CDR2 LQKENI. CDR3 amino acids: CASSPPLARSDYEQYF. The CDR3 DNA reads TGTGCCAGCTCACCACCATTAGCGAGAAGCGACTACGAGCAGTACTTC.

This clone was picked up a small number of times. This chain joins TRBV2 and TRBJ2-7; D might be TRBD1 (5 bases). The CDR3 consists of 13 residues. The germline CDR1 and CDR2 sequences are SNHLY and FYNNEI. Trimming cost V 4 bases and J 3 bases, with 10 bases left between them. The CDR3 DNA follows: TGTGCCAGCAGTGGACAGATTTTCTACGAGCAGTACTTC. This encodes CASSGQIFYEQYF.

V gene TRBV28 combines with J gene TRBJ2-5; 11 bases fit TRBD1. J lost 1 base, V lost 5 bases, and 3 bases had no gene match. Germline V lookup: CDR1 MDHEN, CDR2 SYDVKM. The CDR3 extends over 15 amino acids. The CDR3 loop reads CASSRTGGPQETQYF. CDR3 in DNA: TGTGCCAGCAGTCGGACAGGGGGCCCCCAAGAGACCCAGTACTTC.

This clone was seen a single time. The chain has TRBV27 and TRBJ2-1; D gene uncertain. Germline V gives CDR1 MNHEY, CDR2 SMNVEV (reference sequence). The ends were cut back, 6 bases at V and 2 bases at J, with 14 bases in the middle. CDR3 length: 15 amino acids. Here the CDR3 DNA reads TGTGCCAGCAGATTAGCAGATTTAACCTACAATGAGCAGTTCTTC. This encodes CASRLADLTYNEQFF.

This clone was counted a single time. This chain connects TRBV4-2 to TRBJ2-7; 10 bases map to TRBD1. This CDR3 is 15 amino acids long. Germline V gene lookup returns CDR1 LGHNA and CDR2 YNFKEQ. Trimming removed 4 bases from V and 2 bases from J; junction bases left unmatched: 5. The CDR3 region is CASSLGTGATYEQYF. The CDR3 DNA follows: TGTGCCAGCAGCCTGGGGACAGGGGCGACCTACGAGCAGTACTTC.

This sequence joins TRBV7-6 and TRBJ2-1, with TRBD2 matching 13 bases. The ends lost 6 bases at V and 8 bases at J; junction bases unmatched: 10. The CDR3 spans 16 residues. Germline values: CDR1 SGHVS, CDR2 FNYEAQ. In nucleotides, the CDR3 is TGTGCCAGCAGACTAGCGGGAGGGCCCCCCTGGGATGAGCAGTTCTTC. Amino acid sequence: CASRLAGGPPWDEQFF. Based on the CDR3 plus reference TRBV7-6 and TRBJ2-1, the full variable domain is GAGVSQSPRYKVTKRGQDVALRCDPISGHVSLYWYRQALGQGPEFLTYFNYEAQQDKSGLPNDRFSAERPEGSISTLTIQRTEQRDSAMYRCASRLAGGPPWDEQFFGPGTRLTVL.

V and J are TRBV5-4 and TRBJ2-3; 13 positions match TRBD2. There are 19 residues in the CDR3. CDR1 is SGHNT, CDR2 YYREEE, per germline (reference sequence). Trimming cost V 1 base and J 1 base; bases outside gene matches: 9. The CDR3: CASSLNGRGTSGGTDTQYF. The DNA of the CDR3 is TGTGCCAGCAGCTTGAATGGGAGAGGGACTAGCGGGGGCACAGATACGCAGTATTTT.

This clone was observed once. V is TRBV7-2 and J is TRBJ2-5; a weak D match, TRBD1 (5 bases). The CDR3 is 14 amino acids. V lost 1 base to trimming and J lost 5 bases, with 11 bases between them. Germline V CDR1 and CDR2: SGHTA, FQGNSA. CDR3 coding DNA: TGTGCCAGCAGCTTAGGGGGCAGGGTTGAGACCCAGTACTTC. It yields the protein CASSLGGRVETQYF.

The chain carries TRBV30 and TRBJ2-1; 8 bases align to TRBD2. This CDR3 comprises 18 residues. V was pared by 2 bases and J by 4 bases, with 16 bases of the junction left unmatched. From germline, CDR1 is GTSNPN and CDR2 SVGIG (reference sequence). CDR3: CAWSRGGGLGRAYNEQFF. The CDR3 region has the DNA TGTGCCTGGAGTAGAGGCGGGGGACTAGGCCGGGCGTACAATGAGCAGTTCTTC. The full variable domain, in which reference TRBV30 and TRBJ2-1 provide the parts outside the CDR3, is SQTIHQWPATLVQPVGSPLSLECTVEGTSNPNLYWYRQAAGRGLQLLFYSVGIGQISSEVPQNLSASRPQDRQFILSSKKLLLSDSGFYLCAWSRGGGLGRAYNEQFFGPGTRLTVL.

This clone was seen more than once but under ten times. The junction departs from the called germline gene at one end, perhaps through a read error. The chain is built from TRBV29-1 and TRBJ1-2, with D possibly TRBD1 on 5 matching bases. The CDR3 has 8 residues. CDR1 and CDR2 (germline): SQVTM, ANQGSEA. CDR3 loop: CSVGGASF. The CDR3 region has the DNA TGCAGCGTTGGGGGCGCCTCCTTC.

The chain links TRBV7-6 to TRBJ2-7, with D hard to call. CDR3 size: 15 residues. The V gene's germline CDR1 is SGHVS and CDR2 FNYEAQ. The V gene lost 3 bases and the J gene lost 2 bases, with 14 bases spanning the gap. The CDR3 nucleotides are TGTGCCAGCAGCTTTAACAGTGGGTCCCCCTACGAGCAGTACTTC. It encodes CASSFNSGSPYEQYF.

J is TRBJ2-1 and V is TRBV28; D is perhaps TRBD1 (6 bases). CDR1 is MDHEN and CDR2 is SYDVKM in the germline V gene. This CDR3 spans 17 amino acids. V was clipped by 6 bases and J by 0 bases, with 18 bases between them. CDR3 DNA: TGTGCCAGCAGAGGGCCCGTGTGGGGGCTCTCCTACAATGAGCAGTTCTTC. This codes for CASRGPVWGLSYNEQFF.

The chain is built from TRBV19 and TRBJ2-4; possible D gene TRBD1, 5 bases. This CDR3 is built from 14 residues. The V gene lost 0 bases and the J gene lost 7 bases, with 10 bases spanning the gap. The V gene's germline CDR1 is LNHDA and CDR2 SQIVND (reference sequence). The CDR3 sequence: CASSIDLGANIQYF. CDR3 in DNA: TGTGCCAGTAGTATAGATCTAGGGGCGAACATTCAGTACTTC. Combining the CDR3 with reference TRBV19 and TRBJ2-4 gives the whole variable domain DGGITQSPKYLFRKEGQNVTLSCEQNLNHDAMYWYRQDPGQGLRLIYYSQIVNDFQKGDIAEGYSVSREKKESFPLTVTSAQKNPTAFYLCASSIDLGANIQYFGAGTRLSVL.

The DNA of the CDR3 is TGTGCCAGCAGCGTACGACTAGCGGGAGTACGAGGCACCGGGGAGCTGTTTTTT. This encodes CASSVRLAGVRGTGELFF. The chain joins TRBV9 to TRBJ2-2; 12 positions agree with TRBD2. The CDR3 spans 18 residues. CDR1 is SGDLS, CDR2 YYNGEE, per germline. With V trimmed by 1 base and J by 4 bases, 8 bases remained unmatched.

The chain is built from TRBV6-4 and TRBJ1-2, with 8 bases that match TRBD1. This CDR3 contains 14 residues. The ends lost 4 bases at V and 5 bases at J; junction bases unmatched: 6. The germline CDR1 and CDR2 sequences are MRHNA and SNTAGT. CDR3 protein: CASSAGQGGYGYTF. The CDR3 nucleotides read TGTGCCAGCAGTGCCGGACAGGGAGGGTATGGCTACACCTTC.

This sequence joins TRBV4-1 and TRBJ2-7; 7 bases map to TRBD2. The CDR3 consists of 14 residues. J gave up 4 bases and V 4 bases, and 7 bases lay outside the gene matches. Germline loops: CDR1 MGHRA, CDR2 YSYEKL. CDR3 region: CASSPRGGRYEQYF. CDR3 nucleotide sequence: TGCGCCAGCAGCCCCCGGGGCGGGAGATACGAGCAGTACTTC.

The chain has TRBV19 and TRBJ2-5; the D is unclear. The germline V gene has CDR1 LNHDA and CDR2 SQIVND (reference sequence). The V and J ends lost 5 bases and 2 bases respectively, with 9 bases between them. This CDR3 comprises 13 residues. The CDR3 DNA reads TGTGCCAGTAGTTATGCAGTACAAGAGACCCAGTACTTC. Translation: CASSYAVQETQYF.

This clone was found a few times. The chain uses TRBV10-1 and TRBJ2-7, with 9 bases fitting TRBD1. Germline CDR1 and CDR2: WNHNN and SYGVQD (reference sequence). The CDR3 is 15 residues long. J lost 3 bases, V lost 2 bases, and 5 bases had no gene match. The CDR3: CASSEGTGRNYEQYF. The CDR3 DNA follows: TGCGCCAGCAGTGAGGGGACAGGGAGAAACTACGAGCAGTACTTC.

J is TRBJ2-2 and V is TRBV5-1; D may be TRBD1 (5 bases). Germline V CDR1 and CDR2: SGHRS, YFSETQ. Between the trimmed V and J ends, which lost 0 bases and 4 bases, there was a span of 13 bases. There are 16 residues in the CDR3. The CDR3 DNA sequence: TGCGCCAGCAGCTTGGGCTTGGGGCTCGGCACCGGGGAGCTGTTTTTT. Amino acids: CASSLGLGLGTGELFF.